Sequencing of this T cell receptor (beta chain) was carried out in a study of breast tumors, draining lymph nodes, adjacent tissues. Study-wide results and caveats: Data fit most tumor T cells coming from lymph node, expanding in tumor. Luminal-like breast cancer showed significantly greater tumor-nontumor repertoire similarity than basal-like breast cancer did. Compared with lymph nodes, tumors were less diverse; compared with nontumor tissue, more.

One entry per CDR3 protein, called by TCRdb with MiXCR from the multiplex PCR reads. The sample has 65,000 to 80,000 distinct CDR3 sequences; roughly 19% are singletons. This clonotype occurred a few times. Its target is not known. Trimming took 4 bases from V and 6 from J, leaving 25 bases between them. Germline V CDR1 and CDR2: SGHRS, YFSETQ. This CDR3 has 18 amino acids. Axillary draining lymph nodes of breast cancer patients supplied the node samples. The TCR originated in a female donor with breast cancer. Some clones in this sample may be carry-over from other donors' samples. Sequencing used axillary lymph node tissue. The V call is TRBV5-1, the J call TRBJ2-2; D possibly matches TRBD1 or TRBD2 (6 bases each). The CDR3 reads CASSPDRGASISAGELFF. For the CDR3, the DNA is TGCGCCAGCAGCCCAGATAGGGGGGCGAGTATTAGCGCCGGGGAGCTGTTTTTT.